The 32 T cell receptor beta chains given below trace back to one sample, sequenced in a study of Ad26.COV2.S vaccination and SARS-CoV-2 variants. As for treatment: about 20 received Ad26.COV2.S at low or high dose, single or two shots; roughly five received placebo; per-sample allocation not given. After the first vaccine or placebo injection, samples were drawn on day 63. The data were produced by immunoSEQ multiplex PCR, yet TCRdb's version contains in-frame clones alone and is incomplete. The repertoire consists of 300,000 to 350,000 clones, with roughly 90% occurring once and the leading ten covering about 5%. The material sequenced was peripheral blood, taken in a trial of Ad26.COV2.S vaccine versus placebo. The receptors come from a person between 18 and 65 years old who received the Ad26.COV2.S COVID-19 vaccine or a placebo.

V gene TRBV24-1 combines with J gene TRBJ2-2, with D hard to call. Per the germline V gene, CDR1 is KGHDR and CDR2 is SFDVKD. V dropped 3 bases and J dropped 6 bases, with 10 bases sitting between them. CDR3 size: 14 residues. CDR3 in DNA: TGTGCCACCAGTGATCCGGCCATGGCCGGGGAGCTGTTTTTT. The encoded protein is CATSDPAMAGELFF.

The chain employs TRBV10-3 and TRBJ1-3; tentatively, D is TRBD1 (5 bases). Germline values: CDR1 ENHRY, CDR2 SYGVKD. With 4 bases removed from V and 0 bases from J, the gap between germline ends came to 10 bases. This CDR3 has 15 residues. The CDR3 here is CAISGGASSGNTIYF. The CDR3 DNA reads TGTGCCATCAGTGGCGGGGCCTCCTCTGGAAACACCATATATTTT.

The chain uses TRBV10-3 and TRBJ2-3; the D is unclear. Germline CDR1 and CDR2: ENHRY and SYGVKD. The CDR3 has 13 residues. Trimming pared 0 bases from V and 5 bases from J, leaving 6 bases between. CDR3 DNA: TGTGCCATCAGTGAGTCAAACGGAGATACGCAGTATTTT. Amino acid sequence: CAISESNGDTQYF.

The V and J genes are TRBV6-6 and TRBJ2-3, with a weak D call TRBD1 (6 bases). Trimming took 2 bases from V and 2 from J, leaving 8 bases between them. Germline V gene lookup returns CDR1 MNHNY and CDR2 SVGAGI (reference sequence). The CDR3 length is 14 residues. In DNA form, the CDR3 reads TGTGCCAGCAGTTACAGGACAGACACAGATACGCAGTATTTT. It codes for CASSYRTDTDTQYF.

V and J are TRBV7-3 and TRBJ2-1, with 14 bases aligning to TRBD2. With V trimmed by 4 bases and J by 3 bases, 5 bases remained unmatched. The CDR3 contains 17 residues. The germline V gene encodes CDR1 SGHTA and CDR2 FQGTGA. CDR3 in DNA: TGTGCCAGCAGCTCGGGGACTAGCGGGAGTGGCTACAATGAGCAGTTCTTC. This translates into CASSSGTSGSGYNEQFF. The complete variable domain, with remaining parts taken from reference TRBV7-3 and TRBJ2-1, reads GAGVSQTPSNKVTEKGKYVELRCDPISGHTALYWYRQSLGQGPEFLIYFQGTGAADDSGLPNDRFFAVRPEGSVSTLKIQRTERGDSAVYLCASSSGTSGSGYNEQFFGPGTRLTVL.

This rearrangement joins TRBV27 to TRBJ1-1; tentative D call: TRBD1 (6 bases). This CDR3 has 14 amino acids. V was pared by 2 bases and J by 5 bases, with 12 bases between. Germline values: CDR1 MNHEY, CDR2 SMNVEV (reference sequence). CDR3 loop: CASSLRGGATEAFF. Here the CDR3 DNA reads TGTGCCAGCAGTTTACGTGGGGGCGCGACTGAAGCTTTCTTT.

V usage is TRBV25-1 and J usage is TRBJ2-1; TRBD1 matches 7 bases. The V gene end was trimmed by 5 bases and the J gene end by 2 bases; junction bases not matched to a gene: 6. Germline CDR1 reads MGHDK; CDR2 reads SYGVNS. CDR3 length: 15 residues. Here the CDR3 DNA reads TGTGCCAGCAGTACCGATGGGACAGCCTACAATGAGCAGTTCTTC. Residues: CASSTDGTAYNEQFF.

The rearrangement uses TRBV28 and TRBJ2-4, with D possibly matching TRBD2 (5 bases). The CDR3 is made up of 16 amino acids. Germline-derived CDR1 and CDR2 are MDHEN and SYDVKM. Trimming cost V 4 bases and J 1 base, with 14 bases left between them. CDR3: CASSYPGREAKNIQYF. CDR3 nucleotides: TGTGCCAGCAGTTATCCGGGAAGGGAGGCCAAAAACATTCAGTACTTC.

The chain's CDR3 is CASTPTGKRDTEAFF. DNA of the CDR3: TGTGCCAGCACCCCGACAGGGAAAAGGGACACTGAAGCTTTCTTT. V and J are TRBV28 and TRBJ1-1; TRBD1 matches at 7 bases. In germline, CDR1 is MDHEN, CDR2 SYDVKM. This CDR3 has 15 residues. V gave up 7 bases and J gave up 3 bases; unmatched junction bases: 11. Variable domain in full (rest from reference TRBV28 and TRBJ1-1): DVKVTQSSRYLVKRTGEKVFLECVQDMDHENMFWYRQDPGLGLRLIYFSYDVKMKEKGDIPEGYSVSREKKERFSLILESASTNQTSMYLCASTPTGKRDTEAFFGQGTRLTVV.

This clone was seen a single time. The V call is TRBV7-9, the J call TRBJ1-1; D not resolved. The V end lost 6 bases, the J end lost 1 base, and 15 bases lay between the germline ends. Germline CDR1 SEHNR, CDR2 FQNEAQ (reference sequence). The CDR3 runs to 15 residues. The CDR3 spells CASRPDRYGNTEAFF. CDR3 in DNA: TGTGCCAGCAGGCCGGACCGCTATGGGAACACTGAAGCTTTCTTT.

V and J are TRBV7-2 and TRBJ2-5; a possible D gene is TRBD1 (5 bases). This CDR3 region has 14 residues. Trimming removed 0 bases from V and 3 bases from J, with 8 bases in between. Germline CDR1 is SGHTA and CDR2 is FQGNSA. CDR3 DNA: TGTGCCAGCAGCTTAGCAGGGGCCAAAGAGACCCAGTACTTC. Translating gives CASSLAGAKETQYF.

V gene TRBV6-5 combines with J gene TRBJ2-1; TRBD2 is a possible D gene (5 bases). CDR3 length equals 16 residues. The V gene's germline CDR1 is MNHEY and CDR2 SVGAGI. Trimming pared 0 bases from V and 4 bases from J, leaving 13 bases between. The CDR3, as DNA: TGTGCCAGCAGTTACTCGACGGGGATGCTTTACAATGAGCAGTTCTTC. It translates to CASSYSTGMLYNEQFF.

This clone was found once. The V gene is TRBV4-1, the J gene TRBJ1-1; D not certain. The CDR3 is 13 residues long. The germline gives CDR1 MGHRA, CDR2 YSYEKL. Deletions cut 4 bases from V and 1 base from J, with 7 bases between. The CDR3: CASSRVGNTEAFF. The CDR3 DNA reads TGCGCCAGCAGCCGTGTAGGGAACACTGAAGCTTTCTTT.

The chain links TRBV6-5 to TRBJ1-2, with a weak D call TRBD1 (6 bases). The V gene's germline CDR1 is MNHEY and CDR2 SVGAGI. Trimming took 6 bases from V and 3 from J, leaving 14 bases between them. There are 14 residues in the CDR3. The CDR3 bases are TGTGCCAGCAGGCCCTCGACAGGTGACTATGGCTACACCTTC. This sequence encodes CASRPSTGDYGYTF.

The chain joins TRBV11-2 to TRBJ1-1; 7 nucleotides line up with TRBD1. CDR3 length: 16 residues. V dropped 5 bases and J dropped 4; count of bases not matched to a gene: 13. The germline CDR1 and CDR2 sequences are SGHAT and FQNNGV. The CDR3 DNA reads TGTGCCAGCAGCATAGGACACAGGGGTGAGGGCACTGAAGCTTTCTTT. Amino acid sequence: CASSIGHRGEGTEAFF.

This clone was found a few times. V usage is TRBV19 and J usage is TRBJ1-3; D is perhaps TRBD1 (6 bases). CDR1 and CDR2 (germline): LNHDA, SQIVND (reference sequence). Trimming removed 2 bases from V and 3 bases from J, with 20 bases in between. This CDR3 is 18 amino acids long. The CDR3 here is CASSISRDTMVGGNTIYF. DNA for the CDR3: TGTGCCAGTAGTATATCGAGGGACACAATGGTCGGTGGAAACACCATATATTTT.

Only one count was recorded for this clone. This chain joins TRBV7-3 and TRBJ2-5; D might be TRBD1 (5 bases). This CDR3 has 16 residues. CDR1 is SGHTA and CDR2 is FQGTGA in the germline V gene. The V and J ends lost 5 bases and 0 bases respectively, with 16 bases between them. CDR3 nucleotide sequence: TGTGCCAGCAGCCCCAGGGCAGGGATCTACCAAGAGACCCAGTACTTC. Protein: CASSPRAGIYQETQYF.

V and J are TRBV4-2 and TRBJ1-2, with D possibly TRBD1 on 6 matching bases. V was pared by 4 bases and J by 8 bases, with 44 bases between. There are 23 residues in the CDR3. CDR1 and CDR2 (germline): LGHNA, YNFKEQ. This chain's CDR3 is CASSRTVQGSANRRLWLHYGYTF. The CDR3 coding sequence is TGTGCCAGCAGCCGTACCGTTCAGGGGTCCGCAAACAGGCGATTATGGCTACATTACGGCTACACCTTC.

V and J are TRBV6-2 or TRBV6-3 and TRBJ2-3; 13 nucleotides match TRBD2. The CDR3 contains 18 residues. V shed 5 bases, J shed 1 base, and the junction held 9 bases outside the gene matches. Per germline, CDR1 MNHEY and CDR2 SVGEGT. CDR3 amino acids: CASSQGLAGVGRTDTQYF. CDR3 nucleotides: TGTGCCAGCAGTCAAGGACTAGCGGGAGTAGGGCGCACAGATACGCAGTATTTT.

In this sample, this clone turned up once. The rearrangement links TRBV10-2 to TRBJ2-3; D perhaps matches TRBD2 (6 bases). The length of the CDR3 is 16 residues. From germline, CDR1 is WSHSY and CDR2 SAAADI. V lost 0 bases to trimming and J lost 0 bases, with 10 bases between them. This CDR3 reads CASSESVAVSTDTQYF. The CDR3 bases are TGCGCCAGCAGTGAGTCGGTAGCGGTTAGCACAGATACGCAGTATTTT.

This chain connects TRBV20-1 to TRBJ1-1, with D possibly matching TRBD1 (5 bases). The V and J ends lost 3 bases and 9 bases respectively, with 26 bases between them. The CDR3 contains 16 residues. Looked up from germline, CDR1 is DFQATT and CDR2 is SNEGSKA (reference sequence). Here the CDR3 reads CSASSSTASIPSKAFF. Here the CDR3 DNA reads TGCAGTGCTAGTAGTTCGACAGCCTCTATCCCTTCGAAAGCTTTCTTT.

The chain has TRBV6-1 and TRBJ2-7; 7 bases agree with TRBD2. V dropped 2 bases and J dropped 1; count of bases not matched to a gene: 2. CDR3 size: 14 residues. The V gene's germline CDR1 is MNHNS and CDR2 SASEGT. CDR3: CASSETGGSYEQYV. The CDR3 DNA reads TGTGCCAGCAGTGAAACGGGGGGTTCCTACGAGCAGTACGTC.

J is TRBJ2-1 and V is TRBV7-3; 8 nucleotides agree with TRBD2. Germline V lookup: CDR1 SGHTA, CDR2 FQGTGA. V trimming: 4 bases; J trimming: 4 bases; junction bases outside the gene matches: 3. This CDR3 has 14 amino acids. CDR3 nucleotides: TGTGCCAGCAGCTCAGCGGGGGTTTACAATGAGCAGTTCTTC. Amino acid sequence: CASSSAGVYNEQFF.

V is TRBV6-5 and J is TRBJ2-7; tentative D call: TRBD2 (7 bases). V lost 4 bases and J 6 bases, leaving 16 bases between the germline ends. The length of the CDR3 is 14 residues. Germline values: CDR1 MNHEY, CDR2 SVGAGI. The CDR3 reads CASSSLPGGPEQYF. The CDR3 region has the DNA TGTGCCAGCAGTTCTCTCCCCGGGGGGCCCGAGCAGTACTTC.

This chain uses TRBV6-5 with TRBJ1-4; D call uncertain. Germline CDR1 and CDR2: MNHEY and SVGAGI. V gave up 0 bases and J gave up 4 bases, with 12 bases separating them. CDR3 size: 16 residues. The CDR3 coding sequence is TGTGCCAGCAGTTACTCTCCGGACCGACTTAATGAAAAACTGTTTTTT. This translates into CASSYSPDRLNEKLFF.

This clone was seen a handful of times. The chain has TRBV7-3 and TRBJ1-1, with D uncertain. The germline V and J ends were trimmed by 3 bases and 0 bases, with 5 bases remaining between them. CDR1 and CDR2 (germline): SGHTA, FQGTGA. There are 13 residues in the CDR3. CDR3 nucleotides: TGTGCCAGCAGCTTCGAAGTGAACACTGAAGCTTTCTTT. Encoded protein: CASSFEVNTEAFF.

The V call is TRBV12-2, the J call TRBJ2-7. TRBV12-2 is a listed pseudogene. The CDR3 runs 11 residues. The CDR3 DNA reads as TGTGCAAGTCGCTTAGTTTACGAGCAGTACGTC. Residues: CASRLVYEQYV.

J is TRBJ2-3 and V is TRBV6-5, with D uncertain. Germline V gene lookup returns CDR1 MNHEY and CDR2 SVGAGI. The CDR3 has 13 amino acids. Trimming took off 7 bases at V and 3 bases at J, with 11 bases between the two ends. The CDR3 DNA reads TGTGCCAGCACCCCCTCCCCTACAGATACGCAGTATTTT. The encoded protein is CASTPSPTDTQYF.

The CDR3 sequence: CASSGTGHPDLYGYTF. CDR3 sequence (DNA): TGTGCCAGCAGTGGGACGGGACACCCGGACCTTTATGGCTACACCTTC. J is TRBJ1-2 and V is TRBV28; tentative D call: TRBD1 (6 bases). V was clipped by 5 bases and J by 5 bases, with 21 bases between them. This CDR3 comprises 16 residues. The V gene's germline CDR1 is MDHEN and CDR2 SYDVKM.

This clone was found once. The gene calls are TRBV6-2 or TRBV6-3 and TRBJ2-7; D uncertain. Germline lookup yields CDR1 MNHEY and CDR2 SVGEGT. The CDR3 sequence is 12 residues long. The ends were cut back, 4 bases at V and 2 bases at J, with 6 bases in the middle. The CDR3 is CASSFGAYEQYF. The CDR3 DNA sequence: TGTGCCAGCAGTTTTGGGGCCTACGAGCAGTACTTC.

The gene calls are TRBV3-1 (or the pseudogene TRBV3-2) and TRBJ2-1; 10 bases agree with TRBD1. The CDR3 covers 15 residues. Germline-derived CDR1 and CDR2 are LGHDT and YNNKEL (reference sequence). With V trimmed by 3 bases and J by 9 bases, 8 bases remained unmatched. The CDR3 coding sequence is TGTGCCAGCAGCCAGTTTCCGGGACAGGGGATTGAGCAGTTCTTC. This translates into CASSQFPGQGIEQFF.

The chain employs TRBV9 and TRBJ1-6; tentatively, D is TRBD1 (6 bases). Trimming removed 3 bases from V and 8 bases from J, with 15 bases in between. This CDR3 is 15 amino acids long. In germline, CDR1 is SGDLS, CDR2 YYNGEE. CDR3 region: CASSGGGRVDSPLHF. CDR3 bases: TGTGCCAGCAGCGGTGGGGGCAGGGTTGATTCACCCCTCCACTTT.